The 22 T cell receptor beta chains in this list originate from one sample, sequenced in a study of vaccination and CD4 T cells after COVID-19. No antigen has been identified for these receptors. As for treatment: approximately nine-day PBMC culture with coronavirus spike peptide pools or control peptides (ViraFEST assay). With the Oncomine TCR Beta short-read assay, DNA from cultured CD4+ T cells was sequenced. TCRdb processed the PCR reads anew with MiXCR; each CDR3 protein has one entry. This repertoire shows about 16,000 distinct CDR3 sequences, roughly 40% found once; its top ten account for 3.7%. Sample: CD4+ T cells from blood, cultured in vitro. These receptors came from a human donor who had recovered from COVID-19.

The V and J genes are TRBV4-2 and TRBJ2-1; no clear D. Germline-derived CDR1 and CDR2 are LGHNA and YNFKEQ. CDR3 length: 11 residues. Trimming shortened V by 4 bases and J by 9 bases, and 7 bases separated the two germline ends. The CDR3 DNA reads TGTGCCAGCAGCCTTTTCGGTGAGCAGTTCTTC. Encoded protein: CASSLFGEQFF.

The V call is TRBV20-1, the J call TRBJ2-5; the match to TRBD2 covers 14 bases. J lost 5 bases, V lost 6 bases, and 5 bases had no gene match. CDR1 is DFQATT, CDR2 SNEGSKA, per germline (reference sequence). This CDR3 comprises 14 residues. CDR3 bases: TGCAGTGCCGAGCGACTAGCGGGAGGGGAGACCCAGTACTTC. Its translation is CSAERLAGGETQYF.

The chain employs TRBV7-9 and TRBJ1-4; no reliable D call. CDR1 SEHNR and CDR2 FQNEAQ come from the germline V gene (reference sequence). CDR3 length: 15 residues. V was shortened by 0 bases and J by 4 bases, with 9 bases between the two germline ends. The CDR3 DNA is TGTGCCAGCAGCTTAGCGCTAGACGATAATGAAAAACTGTTTTTT. Translated: CASSLALDDNEKLFF.

The V and J genes are TRBV12-3 or TRBV12-4 and TRBJ2-2; D is ambiguous. The CDR3 loop spans 15 amino acids. With 6 bases removed from V and 4 bases from J, the gap between germline ends came to 15 bases. The CDR3: CASSLLDGTTGELFF. CDR3 in DNA: TGTGCCAGCAGCTTACTGGATGGAACCACCGGGGAGCTGTTTTTT.

J is TRBJ2-5 and V is TRBV6-5; 12 nucleotides agree with TRBD2. This CDR3 region has 14 residues. Trimming at V came to 4 bases and at J to 4 bases, leaving 1 base not matched to a gene. Germline assignment: CDR1 MNHEY and CDR2 SVGAGI. CDR3 amino acids: CASSSSGRGETQYF. DNA for the CDR3: TGTGCCAGCAGTTCTAGCGGGAGGGGAGAGACCCAGTACTTC.

The gene calls are TRBV30 and TRBJ2-5; the D gene is possibly TRBD2 (5 bases). The length of the CDR3 is 13 residues. Between the trimmed V and J ends, which lost 6 bases and 4 bases, there was a span of 15 bases. CDR1 is GTSNPN and CDR2 is SVGIG in the germline V gene (reference sequence). This chain's CDR3 is CACLRGSGETQYF. The DNA of the CDR3 is TGTGCCTGCCTCCGGGGATCAGGAGAGACCCAGTACTTC.

The V gene is TRBV28, the J gene TRBJ2-1, with 14 bases identical to TRBD2. CDR3 size: 15 residues. J gave up 6 bases and V 6 bases, and 4 bases lay outside the gene matches. Per germline, CDR1 MDHEN and CDR2 SYDVKM. This CDR3 is CASRTSGRALNEQFF. CDR3 coding DNA: TGTGCCAGCAGGACTAGCGGGAGGGCCCTCAATGAGCAGTTCTTC.

The rearrangement links TRBV9 to TRBJ2-3; D unresolved. This CDR3 has 15 residues. Trimming removed 7 bases at V and 0 bases at J, with 15 bases between. Germline lookup yields CDR1 SGDLS and CDR2 YYNGEE. CDR3: CASAYVGISTDTQYF. The CDR3 coding sequence is TGTGCCAGCGCGTACGTCGGAATTAGCACAGATACGCAGTATTTT. The variable domain in full, with the rest retrieved from reference TRBV9 and TRBJ2-3, is DSGVTQTPKHLITATGQRVTLRCSPRSGDLSVYWYQQSLDQGLQFLIQYYNGEERAKGNILERFSAQQFPDLHSELNLSSLELGDSALYFCASAYVGISTDTQYFGPGTRLTVL.

This clonotype was seen more than once but under ten times. The chain recombines TRBV27 with TRBJ2-5; the match to TRBD2 covers 9 bases. There are 19 residues in the CDR3. After removal of 7 bases from V and 4 bases from J, the junction contained 22 bases not matched to a gene. Germline-derived CDR1 and CDR2 are MNHEY and SMNVEV (reference sequence). DNA for the CDR3: TGTGCCAGCAAGGTACAGGGGAGAGATCATAGCGGGAGTGGAGAGACCCAGTACTTC. Amino acid sequence: CASKVQGRDHSGSGETQYF.

The chain recombines TRBV19 with TRBJ1-4; 7 positions match TRBD1. Germline-derived CDR1 and CDR2 are LNHDA and SQIVND (reference sequence). The CDR3 has 15 amino acids. J was trimmed by 7 bases and V by 6 bases; bases with no gene match: 11. The DNA for the CDR3 is TGTGCCAGTAGCAAGAGGGACAGTAACATTGAAAAACTGTTTTTT. The encoded protein is CASSKRDSNIEKLFF.

This clonotype came up a few times. The chain employs TRBV2 and TRBJ2-7, with TRBD1 identical over 10 bases. Trimming cost V 6 bases and J 3 bases; bases outside gene matches: 8. Per the germline V gene, CDR1 is SNHLY and CDR2 is FYNNEI. The CDR3 extends over 15 amino acids. CDR3: CASRADRGDLYEQYF. The CDR3 nucleotides read TGTGCCAGCAGGGCGGACAGGGGGGATCTCTACGAGCAGTACTTC.

The chain recombines TRBV28 with TRBJ1-5, with D possibly being TRBD1 (6 bases). Germline values: CDR1 MDHEN, CDR2 SYDVKM. V lost 5 bases to trimming and J lost 5 bases, with 13 bases between them. The CDR3 runs to 14 residues. CDR3 amino acids: CASSPPGGHQPQHF. In DNA, the CDR3 is TGTGCCAGCAGTCCCCCCGGGGGCCATCAGCCCCAGCATTTT.

V gene TRBV19 combines with J gene TRBJ1-2; TRBD1 might be the D (5 bases). The CDR3 totals 17 residues. The V end was cut by 6 bases, the J end by 3 bases, with 23 bases between. The germline V gene encodes CDR1 LNHDA and CDR2 SQIVND (reference sequence). CDR3 DNA sequence: TGTGCCAGTAGCAAAATAACGGGACCGGGGGACTACTATGGCTACACCTTC. Protein: CASSKITGPGDYYGYTF. The whole variable domain, remainder taken from reference TRBV19 and TRBJ1-2, is DGGITQSPKYLFRKEGQNVTLSCEQNLNHDAMYWYRQDPGQGLRLIYYSQIVNDFQKGDIAEGYSVSREKKESFPLTVTSAQKNPTAFYLCASSKITGPGDYYGYTFGSGTRLTVV.

The chain has TRBV27 and TRBJ2-5; 8 nucleotides match TRBD1. Trimming took 6 bases from V and 3 from J; bases not matched to a gene: 3. CDR3 size: 13 residues. CDR1 and CDR2 (germline): MNHEY, SMNVEV (reference sequence). This CDR3 reads CASRMTGEETQYF. In DNA, the CDR3 is TGTGCCAGCAGAATGACAGGGGAAGAGACCCAGTACTTC.

This clonotype was found once. The J gene is TRBJ1-2, the V gene TRBV7-9, with unresolved D. V shed 3 bases and J shed 7 bases, with 15 bases lying between them. Looked up from germline, CDR1 is SEHNR and CDR2 is FQNEAQ (reference sequence). The CDR3 has 14 residues. This CDR3 reads CASSLVGARGGYTF. The CDR3 bases are TGTGCCAGCAGCTTGGTTGGCGCCCGGGGTGGCTACACCTTC.

This chain connects TRBV20-1 to TRBJ2-2; D is uncertain. In germline, CDR1 is DFQATT, CDR2 SNEGSKA (reference sequence). The CDR3 is 11 amino acids. V gave up 2 bases and J gave up 3 bases, with 1 base separating them. The CDR3 protein is CSARYTGELFF. The CDR3, as DNA: TGCAGTGCTAGATACACCGGGGAGCTGTTTTTT.

V usage is TRBV28 and J usage is TRBJ2-4; D may be TRBD1 (6 bases). CDR3 size: 16 residues. CDR1 and CDR2 (germline): MDHEN, SYDVKM. V dropped 2 bases and J dropped 6 bases, with 17 bases sitting between them. CDR3 residues: CASSLEGLQGANIQYF. DNA for the CDR3: TGTGCCAGCAGTTTAGAGGGATTACAGGGAGCAAACATTCAGTACTTC.

In its sample, this clonotype was seen once. The chain links TRBV12-3 or TRBV12-4 to TRBJ2-7; TRBD1 is a possible D gene (7 bases). The CDR3 length is 15 residues. V lost 2 bases and J lost 1, with 12 bases in between. CDR3 protein: CASSLIRGASYEQYF. The CDR3 DNA reads as TGTGCCAGCAGTTTAATCAGGGGGGCATCCTACGAGCAGTACTTC.

The genes are TRBV10-3 and TRBJ2-7; 11 nucleotides align to TRBD1. After removal of 8 bases from V and 0 bases from J, the junction contained 6 bases not matched to a gene. The CDR3 sequence is 15 residues long. Per germline, CDR1 ENHRY and CDR2 SYGVKD. CDR3 sequence reads: CAIGRGTGGSYEQYF. The CDR3 DNA reads TGTGCCATCGGTCGAGGGACAGGGGGCTCCTACGAGCAGTACTTC.

This clonotype showed up just a few times. V and J are TRBV11-2 and TRBJ1-2, with D hard to call. The V end was cut by 5 bases, the J end by 8 bases, with 18 bases between. CDR1 SGHAT and CDR2 FQNNGV come from the germline V gene. This CDR3 region has 14 residues. The CDR3 protein is CASSPPRNAVGYTF. In DNA form, the CDR3 reads TGTGCCAGCAGCCCACCCCGGAATGCAGTAGGCTACACCTTC.

The CDR3 sequence is CASRPTGEYGYTF. As DNA, the CDR3 is TGTGCCAGTAGACCGACAGGGGAATATGGCTACACCTTC. This sequence joins TRBV19 and TRBJ1-2, with TRBD1 identical over 8 bases. This CDR3 has 13 amino acids. V lost 6 bases to trimming and J lost 5 bases; unmatched junction nucleotides: 5. The germline V gene has CDR1 LNHDA and CDR2 SQIVND (reference sequence). Variable domain in full (rest from reference TRBV19 and TRBJ1-2): DGGITQSPKYLFRKEGQNVTLSCEQNLNHDAMYWYRQDPGQGLRLIYYSQIVNDFQKGDIAEGYSVSREKKESFPLTVTSAQKNPTAFYLCASRPTGEYGYTFGSGTRLTVV.

This chain connects TRBV5-4 to TRBJ2-3; 14 bases map to TRBD2. The V segment lost 0 bases and the J segment 4 bases; nucleotides outside the gene matches: 1. The CDR3 is 16 residues long. Germline values: CDR1 SGHNT, CDR2 YYREEE (reference sequence). In DNA, the CDR3 is TGTGCCAGCAGCTTGGGGGGACTAGCGGGAGCAGATACGCAGTATTTT. Translating gives CASSLGGLAGADTQYF.